The sequence of this T cell receptor beta chain was determined in a study of radiation and T cells in renal cell carcinoma. Study-wide findings and caveats: In blood, top tumor clones expanded by 2 weeks, shrinking by 4.

The sample's time point: blood 2 weeks post-SBRT. Treatment defined: 15 Gy SBRT to primary tumor, nephrectomy 4 weeks later. Serial blood draws occurred at baseline and 2 and 4 weeks post-SBRT. Here immunoSEQ multiplex PCR was the method, and the copy in TCRdb shows in-frame clones only, minus some. In the table there are about 130,000 clones, 88% of which are singletons. As for this clone: Its antigen remains unidentified.

This CDR3 contains 15 residues. After removal of 6 bases from V and 6 bases from J, the junction contained 7 bases not matched to a gene. Germline V gene data show CDR1 as PRHDT and CDR2 as FYEKMQ (reference sequence). The sequence was obtained from a woman in her seventies with renal cell carcinoma. The chain carries TRBV13 and TRBJ2-1; 11 positions match TRBD1. Sequencing used blood, obtained from a patient whose treatment included radiotherapy and nephrectomy. The CDR3 here is CASSPGTGGFNEQFF. CDR3 bases: TGTGCCAGCAGTCCCGGGACAGGGGGGTTCAATGAGCAGTTCTTC.